This TCR beta chain stems from a study of T cells after yellow fever vaccination. This CDR3 region has 17 residues. Trimming removed 0 bases from V and 2 bases from J, with 15 bases in between. CDR1 and CDR2 (germline): LGHDT, YNNKEL (reference sequence). Findings and caveats of the study: When the response was secondary, it was weaker but reached its peak faster, day 5 versus 15. Only a small proportion of the clonotypes turned up in both the CD4 and the CD8 compartments, likely arising from convergent recombination. Reappearing after the booster were most of the clones from primary vaccination (around 96% CD4, roughly 86% CD8).

One entry per CDR3 protein, called by TCRdb with MiXCR from the 5' RACE reads. Altogether approximately 61,000 distinct CDR3 sequences are present, around 7% being singletons, with the ten largest covering roughly two fifths. This clonotype was picked up a small number of times. No antigen is known for it. The J gene is TRBJ2-3, the V gene TRBV3-1; no clear D gene. The TCR was taken from a young man who received the YFV17D yellow fever vaccine. The specimen was CD8+ T cells sorted from PBMCs, collected on the day of the first yellow fever vaccination. CDR3 loop: CASSQDGLGKYTDTQYF. CDR3 DNA sequence: TGTGCCAGCAGCCAAGACGGTTTGGGCAAATACACAGATACGCAGTATTTT.